The text below deals with one TCR beta chain. Other DNA sequences in this sample translate to the same CDR3. The data are from a study of T cell responses to AZD1222 COVID-19 vaccine. Germline lookup yields CDR1 SGHTA and CDR2 FQGNSA. The CDR3 runs 14 residues. The V gene end was trimmed by 4 bases and the J gene end by 3 bases; junction bases not matched to a gene: 4. Repertoires were generated with immunoSEQ multiplex PCR, while TCRdb's copy carries only in-frame clones and drops some. The sample records around 260,000 clones, more than 85% being singletons. The sample in question was peripheral blood, obtained on day 0 of AZD1222 vaccination. This TCR was sampled from an adult in good health. This chain connects TRBV7-2 to TRBJ2-7, with 9 bases aligning to TRBD1. CDR3 DNA: TGTGCCAGCAGCTCGACAGGGGGAGGCTACGAGCAGTACTTC. Protein: CASSSTGGGYEQYF.